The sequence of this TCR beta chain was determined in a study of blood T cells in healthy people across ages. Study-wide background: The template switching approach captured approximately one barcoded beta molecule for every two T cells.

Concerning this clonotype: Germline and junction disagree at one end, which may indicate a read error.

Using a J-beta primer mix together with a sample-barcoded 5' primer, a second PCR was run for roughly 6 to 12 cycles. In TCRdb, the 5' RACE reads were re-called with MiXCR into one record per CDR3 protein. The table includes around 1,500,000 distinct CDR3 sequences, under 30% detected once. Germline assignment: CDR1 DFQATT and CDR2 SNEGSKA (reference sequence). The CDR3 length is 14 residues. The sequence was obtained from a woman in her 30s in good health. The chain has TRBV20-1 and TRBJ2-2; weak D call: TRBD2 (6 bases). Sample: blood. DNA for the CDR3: TGCAGTGCTAGAGGGGGCGGGAACACCGGGGAGCGGTTTTTT. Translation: CSARGGGNTGERFF.